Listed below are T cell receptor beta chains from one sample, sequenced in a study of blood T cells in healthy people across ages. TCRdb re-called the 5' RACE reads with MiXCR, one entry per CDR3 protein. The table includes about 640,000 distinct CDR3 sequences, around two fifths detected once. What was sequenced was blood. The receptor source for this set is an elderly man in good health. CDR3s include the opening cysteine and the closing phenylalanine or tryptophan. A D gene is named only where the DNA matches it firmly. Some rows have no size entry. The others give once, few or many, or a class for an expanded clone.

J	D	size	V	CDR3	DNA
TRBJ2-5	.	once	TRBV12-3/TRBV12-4	CASTPPELYQETQYF	TGTGCCAGCACCCCACCCGAGCTTTACCAAGAGACCCAGTACTTC
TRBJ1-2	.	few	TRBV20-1	CSAPLYGYTF	TGCAGTGCCCCCCTTTATGGCTACACCTTC
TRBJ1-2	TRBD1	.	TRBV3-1	CASSPHRGQANYGYTF	TGTGCCAGCAGCCCCCATCGGGGACAGGCTAACTATGGCTACACCTTC
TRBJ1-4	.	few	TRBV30	CAWSDYSATNEKLFF	TGTGCCTGGAGTGACTACAGTGCAACTAATGAAAAACTGTTTTTT
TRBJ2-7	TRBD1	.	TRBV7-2	CASSLGGQGSDEQYF	TGTGCCAGCAGCTTAGGGGGACAGGGCTCCGACGAGCAGTACTTC
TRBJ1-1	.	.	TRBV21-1	CASRRDRRGSNTEAFF	TGTGCCAGCAGGAGAGACAGAAGGGGGTCGAACACTGAAGCTTTCTTT
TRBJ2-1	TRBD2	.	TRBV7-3	CASSLRLAGVRSEQFF	TGTGCCAGCAGCTTAAGACTAGCGGGAGTAAGAAGTGAGCAGTTCTTC
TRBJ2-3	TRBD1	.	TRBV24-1	CATSDRDRSTDTQYF	TGTGCCACCAGTGACCGGGACAGGAGCACAGATACGCAGTATTTT
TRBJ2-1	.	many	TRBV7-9	CASSGATGSSYNEQFF	TGTGCCAGCAGCGGCGCTACGGGGAGCTCCTACAATGAGCAGTTCTTC
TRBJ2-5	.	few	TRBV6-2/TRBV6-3	CASSYGTAGFKETQYF	TGTGCCAGCAGTTACGGGACGGCGGGGTTTAAAGAGACCCAGTACTTC
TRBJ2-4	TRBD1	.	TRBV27	CASSFRQGGAKNIQYF	TGTGCCAGCAGTTTTAGACAGGGGGGCGCCAAAAACATTCAGTACTTC
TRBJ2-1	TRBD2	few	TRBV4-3	CASSQDPPGLAGENEQFF	TGCGCCAGCAGCCAAGATCCGCCGGGGCTAGCGGGGGAAAATGAGCAGTTCTTC
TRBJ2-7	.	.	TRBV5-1	CASSLKAGAYEQYF	TGCGCCAGCAGCTTGAAGGCAGGGGCCTACGAGCAGTACTTC
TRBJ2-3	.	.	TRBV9	CASSVEPADTQYF	TGTGCCAGCAGCGTAGAGCCGGCAGATACGCAGTATTTT
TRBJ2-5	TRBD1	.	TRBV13	CASSAGQGETQYF	TGTGCCAGCAGCGCCGGACAGGGGGAGACCCAGTACTTC
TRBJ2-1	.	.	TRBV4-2	CASSQVSGSSDNEQFF	TGTGCCAGCAGCCAAGTTTCAGGGAGCTCCGACAATGAGCAGTTCTTC
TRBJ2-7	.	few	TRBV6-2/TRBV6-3	CASSYVDTGSNEQYF	TGTGCCAGCAGTTACGTGGATACAGGGAGCAACGAGCAGTACTTC
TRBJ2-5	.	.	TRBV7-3	CASSSLGAGLQETQYF	TGTGCCAGCAGCTCTCTAGGGGCGGGCCTCCAAGAGACCCAGTACTTC
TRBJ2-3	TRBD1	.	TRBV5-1	CASSVTGGSRYF	TGCGCCAGCAGCGTGACAGGGGGATCGCGGTATTTT
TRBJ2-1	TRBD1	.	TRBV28	CASSRLRDRDYNEQFF	TGTGCCAGCAGTCGACTTAGGGACAGAGACTACAATGAGCAGTTCTTC
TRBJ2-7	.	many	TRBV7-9	CASSYDRGTYEQYF	TGTGCCAGCAGTTATGACAGAGGGACCTACGAGCAGTACTTC
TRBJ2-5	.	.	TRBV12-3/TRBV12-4	CASSSRHRETQYF	TGTGCCAGCAGCTCCCGACATCGAGAGACCCAGTACTTC
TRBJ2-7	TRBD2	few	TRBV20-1	CSARRLAGLTYEQYF	TGCAGTGCTAGAAGACTAGCGGGGCTCACCTACGAGCAGTACTTC
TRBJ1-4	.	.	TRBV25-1	CASSNPRGAGVEKLFF	TGTGCCAGCAGTAATCCACGGGGGGCGGGCGTTGAAAAACTGTTTTTT
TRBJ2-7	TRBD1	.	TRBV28	CARGRQGPYEQYF	TGTGCCAGGGGACGACAGGGACCCTACGAGCAGTACTTC
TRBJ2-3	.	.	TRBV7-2	CASSRLVRTDTQYF	TGTGCCAGCAGCAGACTAGTACGTACAGATACGCAGTATTTT
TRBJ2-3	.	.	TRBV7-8	CASSLWGGTDTQYF	TGTGCCAGCAGCTTATGGGGCGGCACAGATACGCAGTATTTT
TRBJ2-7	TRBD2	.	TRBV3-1	CASSSTSGRDEQYF	TGTGCCAGCTCCTCGACTAGCGGGAGAGACGAGCAGTACTTC
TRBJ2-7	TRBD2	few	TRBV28	CASTGGKYEQYF	TGTGCCAGCACCGGGGGGAAATACGAGCAGTACTTC
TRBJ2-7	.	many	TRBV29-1	CSVEVPGASYEQYF	TGCAGCGTTGAAGTGCCGGGGGCGTCCTACGAGCAGTACTTC
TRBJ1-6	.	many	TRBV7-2	CASSPRSSSNSPLHF	TGTGCCAGCAGCCCTCGGTCCAGTTCTAATTCACCCCTCCACTTT
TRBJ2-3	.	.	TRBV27	CASSSPRGGVDTQYF	TGTGCCAGCAGTTCCCCTAGGGGGGGTGTGGATACGCAGTATTTT
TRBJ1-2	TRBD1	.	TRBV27	CASSLHHRGGSNYGYTF	TGTGCCAGCAGTTTACACCACAGGGGGGGTTCTAACTATGGCTACACCTTC
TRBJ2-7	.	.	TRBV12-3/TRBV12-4	CASREFTGSLASNEQYF	TGTGCCAGCAGGGAATTTACAGGGTCTCTCGCCTCCAATGAGCAGTACTTC
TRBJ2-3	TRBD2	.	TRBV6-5	CASSFGLAGVMPDTQYF	TGTGCCAGCAGTTTCGGACTAGCGGGAGTAATGCCAGATACGCAGTATTTT
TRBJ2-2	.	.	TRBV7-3	CTSSPAGTMGTGELFF	TGTACCAGCAGCCCCGCAGGAACTATGGGGACCGGGGAGCTGTTTTTT
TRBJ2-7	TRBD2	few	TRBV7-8	CASSFTSGGRSYEQYF	TGTGCCAGCAGCTTCACATCGGGGGGTCGCTCCTACGAGCAGTACTTC
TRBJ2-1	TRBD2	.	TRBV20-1	CSASDPGTSGSSYNEQFF	TGCAGTGCTAGTGACCCCGGGACTAGCGGTAGCTCCTACAATGAGCAGTTCTTC
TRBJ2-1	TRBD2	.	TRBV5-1	CASSFLAGINEQFF	TGCGCCAGCAGCTTTCTAGCGGGAATAAATGAGCAGTTCTTC
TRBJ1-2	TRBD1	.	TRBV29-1	CSVGGQGAKYTF	TGCAGCGTTGGAGGACAGGGCGCAAAATACACCTTC
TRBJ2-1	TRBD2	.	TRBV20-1	CSASGTSSYYNEQFF	TGCAGTGCCAGTGGGACTAGCAGTTACTACAATGAGCAGTTCTTC
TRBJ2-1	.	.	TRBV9	CASSVAGTPSYEQFF	TGTGCCAGCAGCGTAGCTGGTACTCCCTCCTACGAGCAGTTCTTC
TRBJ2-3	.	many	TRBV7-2	CASSLNRADTQYF	TGTGCCAGCAGCTTAAACAGGGCAGATACGCAGTATTTT
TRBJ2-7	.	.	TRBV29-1	CSVSAGTYEQYF	TGCAGCGTTTCCGCAGGCACCTACGAGCAGTACTTC
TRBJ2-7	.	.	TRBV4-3	CASSRSIPYEQYF	TGCGCCAGCAGCCGATCTATCCCCTACGAGCAGTACTTC